The rows below give T cell receptor beta chains drawn from one sample of a study of tumor-infiltrating lymphocytes in localized non-small cell lung cancer. TCRdb keeps only in-frame clones here, not all; method: immunoSEQ multiplex PCR. The sample lists some 30,000 clones; approximately 85% were seen once. The material sequenced was lung tumor tissue. The source is a human donor with non-small cell lung cancer. CDR3s include the opening cysteine and the closing phenylalanine or tryptophan. The order of the fields is clone size, V gene, J gene, D gene, CDR3 DNA, CDR3 protein. The D gene is left open where the match is weak. Clone size is stated in some rows and not others, as once, few, many or a class when expanded.

clone size: .; V gene: TRBV4-1; J gene: TRBJ1-4; D gene: .; CDR3 DNA: TGCGCCAGCAGCCCCCCGGGACCCAATACGGAAAAACTGTTTTTT; CDR3 protein: CASSPPGPNTEKLFF
clone size: .; V gene: TRBV7-2; J gene: TRBJ1-5; D gene: TRBD1; CDR3 DNA: TGTGCCAGCAGCTCCCGGACAGGGAATCAGCCCCAGCATTTT; CDR3 protein: CASSSRTGNQPQHF
clone size: .; V gene: TRBV9; J gene: TRBJ1-1; D gene: .; CDR3 DNA: TGTGCCAGCAGCGCGGAGGGGGGAGAAGCTTTCTTT; CDR3 protein: CASSAEGGEAFF
clone size: .; V gene: TRBV6-1; J gene: TRBJ1-1; D gene: TRBD1; CDR3 DNA: TGTGCCAGCAGAGTGGGACAGATGAACACTGAAGCTTTCTTT; CDR3 protein: CASRVGQMNTEAFF
clone size: .; V gene: TRBV10-3; J gene: TRBJ1-1; D gene: TRBD1; CDR3 DNA: TGTGCCATCAGCGACCCCACCGGACAGGGAAGGGCTTTCTTT; CDR3 protein: CAISDPTGQGRAFF
clone size: .; V gene: TRBV19; J gene: TRBJ1-1; D gene: .; CDR3 DNA: TGTGCCAGTAGTGTCCCCGGGGGTCTCCTTTTGAACACTGAAGCTTTCTTT; CDR3 protein: CASSVPGGLLLNTEAFF
clone size: .; V gene: TRBV5-4; J gene: TRBJ2-1; D gene: TRBD2; CDR3 DNA: TGTGCCAGCGACAATAGCGGGACTAGCGAGAACAATGAGCAGTTCTTC; CDR3 protein: CASDNSGTSENNEQFF
clone size: .; V gene: TRBV7-9; J gene: TRBJ1-2; D gene: .; CDR3 DNA: TGTGCCAGCAGCCTCCAGACCCCCGCTTTGAGGGGCTACACCTTC; CDR3 protein: CASSLQTPALRGYTF
clone size: .; V gene: TRBV7-2; J gene: TRBJ1-1; D gene: .; CDR3 DNA: TGTGCCAGCAGCCCACGACGAGGGAGCACTGAAGCTTTCTTT; CDR3 protein: CASSPRRGSTEAFF
clone size: once; V gene: TRBV30; J gene: TRBJ2-4; D gene: .; CDR3 DNA: TGTGCCTGGAGTCCCCCCGGGATTTACATTCAGTACTTC; CDR3 protein: CAWSPPGIYIQYF
clone size: .; V gene: TRBV4-3; J gene: TRBJ2-7; D gene: .; CDR3 DNA: TGCGCCAGCAGCCAAATTCAGGGAGCCTACGAGCAGTACTTC; CDR3 protein: CASSQIQGAYEQYF
clone size: once; V gene: TRBV27; J gene: TRBJ1-2; D gene: TRBD1; CDR3 DNA: TGTGCCAGCAGTATGACAGGGGCAGGGTATGGCTACACCTTC; CDR3 protein: CASSMTGAGYGYTF
clone size: .; V gene: TRBV7-8; J gene: TRBJ2-7; D gene: .; CDR3 DNA: TGTGCCAGCAGCTTAGCACCCTACGAGCAGTACTTC; CDR3 protein: CASSLAPYEQYF
clone size: .; V gene: TRBV5-1; J gene: TRBJ1-1; D gene: .; CDR3 DNA: TGCGCCAGCAGCCGGGGGGGGCTAACGAACACTGAAGCTTTCTTT; CDR3 protein: CASSRGGLTNTEAFF
clone size: .; V gene: TRBV29-1; J gene: TRBJ2-1; D gene: .; CDR3 DNA: TGCAGCGTGGCCATAACTATTGAGCAGTTCTTC; CDR3 protein: CSVAITIEQFF
clone size: .; V gene: TRBV29-1; J gene: TRBJ1-3; D gene: .; CDR3 DNA: TGCAGCGTTGAAGTAGGGCACGGAAACACCATATATTTT; CDR3 protein: CSVEVGHGNTIYF
clone size: .; V gene: TRBV13; J gene: TRBJ1-1; D gene: TRBD1; CDR3 DNA: TGTGCCAGCAGTTTCCTCCAGGGGGCGCTCCCTGAAGCTTTCTTT; CDR3 protein: CASSFLQGALPEAFF
clone size: .; V gene: TRBV29-1; J gene: TRBJ2-7; D gene: .; CDR3 DNA: TGCAGCGTTGAAAAGGGGGGCCCCTCCTACGAGCAGTACTTC; CDR3 protein: CSVEKGGPSYEQYF
clone size: .; V gene: TRBV11-2; J gene: TRBJ2-6; D gene: .; CDR3 DNA: TGTGCCAGCAGCTTAGTTTGGGATTCTGGGGCCAACGTCCTGACTTTC; CDR3 protein: CASSLVWDSGANVLTF
clone size: .; V gene: TRBV14; J gene: TRBJ2-5; D gene: .; CDR3 DNA: TGTGCCAGCAGCCAAGGTTGGGGGAGTGGTACCCAAGAGACCCAGTACTTC; CDR3 protein: CASSQGWGSGTQETQYF
clone size: .; V gene: TRBV2; J gene: TRBJ1-2; D gene: TRBD1; CDR3 DNA: TGTGCCAGACGTCAACAGGGGAATGGCTACACCTTC; CDR3 protein: CARRQQGNGYTF
clone size: .; V gene: TRBV6-1; J gene: TRBJ1-5; D gene: .; CDR3 DNA: TGTGCCAGCAGTGAGTCATTTGGGAATCAGCCCCAGCATTTT; CDR3 protein: CASSESFGNQPQHF
clone size: .; V gene: TRBV6-1; J gene: TRBJ1-5; D gene: .; CDR3 DNA: TGTGCCAGCAGTGCCGGGACCACATTCAATCAGCCCCAGCATTTT; CDR3 protein: CASSAGTTFNQPQHF
clone size: .; V gene: TRBV5-6; J gene: TRBJ2-7; D gene: TRBD2; CDR3 DNA: TGTGCCAGCAGCTTGGCTAGCGGGGGGTCCTACGAGCAGTACTTC; CDR3 protein: CASSLASGGSYEQYF
clone size: .; V gene: TRBV28; J gene: TRBJ2-7; D gene: TRBD1; CDR3 DNA: TGTGCCAGCCGGGACAGGACCTACGAGCAGTACTTC; CDR3 protein: CASRDRTYEQYF
clone size: once; V gene: TRBV7-9; J gene: TRBJ2-7; D gene: TRBD1; CDR3 DNA: TGTGCCAGCAGCCCCGGGACAGGGAGCTCCTACGAGCAGTACTTC; CDR3 protein: CASSPGTGSSYEQYF
clone size: .; V gene: TRBV18; J gene: TRBJ1-3; D gene: .; CDR3 DNA: TGTGCCAGCTCGACAGTAGGGACTGGAAACACCATATATTTT; CDR3 protein: CASSTVGTGNTIYF
clone size: .; V gene: TRBV29-1; J gene: TRBJ2-2; D gene: .; CDR3 DNA: TGCAGCGTTGAATCGGGGCTCGAGGACACCGGGGAGCTGTTTTTT; CDR3 protein: CSVESGLEDTGELFF